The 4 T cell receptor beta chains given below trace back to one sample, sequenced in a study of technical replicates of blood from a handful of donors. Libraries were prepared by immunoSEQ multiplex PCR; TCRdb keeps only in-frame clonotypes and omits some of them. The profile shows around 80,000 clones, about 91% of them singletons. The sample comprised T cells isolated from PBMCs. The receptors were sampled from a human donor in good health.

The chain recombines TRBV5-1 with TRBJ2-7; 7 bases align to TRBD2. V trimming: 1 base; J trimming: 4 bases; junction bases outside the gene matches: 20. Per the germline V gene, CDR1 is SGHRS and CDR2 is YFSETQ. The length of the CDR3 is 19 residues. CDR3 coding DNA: TGCGCCAGCAGCTTGACCGCTAGCGGAATCGAGTATCCGGCATACGAGCAGTACTTC. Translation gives CASSLTASGIEYPAYEQYF.

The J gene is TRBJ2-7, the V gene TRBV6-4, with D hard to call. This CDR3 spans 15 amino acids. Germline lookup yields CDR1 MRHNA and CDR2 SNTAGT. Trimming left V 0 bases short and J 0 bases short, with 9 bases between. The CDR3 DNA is TGTGCCAGCAGTGACTCTGTAAGGAGCTCCTACGAGCAGTACTTC. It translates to CASSDSVRSSYEQYF.

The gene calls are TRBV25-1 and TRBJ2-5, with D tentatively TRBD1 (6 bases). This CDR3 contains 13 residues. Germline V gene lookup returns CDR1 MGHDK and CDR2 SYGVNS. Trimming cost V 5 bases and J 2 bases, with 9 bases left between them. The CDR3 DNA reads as TGTGCCAGCAGTCACGGGACACAAGAGACCCAGTACTTC. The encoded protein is CASSHGTQETQYF.

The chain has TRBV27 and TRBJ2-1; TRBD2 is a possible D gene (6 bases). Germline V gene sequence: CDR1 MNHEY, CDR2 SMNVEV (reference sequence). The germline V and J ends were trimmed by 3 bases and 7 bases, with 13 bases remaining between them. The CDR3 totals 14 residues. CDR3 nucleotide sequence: TGTGCCAGCAGTTTGATCCACGGAGGGAATGAGCAGTTCTTC. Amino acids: CASSLIHGGNEQFF.